Reported below is one T cell receptor beta chain. The antigen it recognizes is unknown. One end of the junction varies from germline; a read error may be responsible. Read coverage stops 3 residues before the CDR3 terminus; the germline J gene supplies the remainder. This entry is derived from a study of T cells in women clearing cervical HPV infection (dated by TCRdb to the late 2010s). Concerning the study at large: The cases were roughly 25 women with histologically confirmed HPV16-related CIN3 or worse, and 2 of these cases were invasive cancers. Cases were matched to controls by age within five years and by the year the sample was collected. HLA typing was available for only a few women, so HLA type could not be excluded as a confounder. The exploratory proof-of-principle case-control study was nested within the Guanacaste HPV Natural History Study in Costa Rica and compared TCR repertoires across cervical HPV16 outcomes. The 20 to 25 controls were women who cleared a single incident HPV16 infection within 12 months without developing precancer or cancer. For cases, a median interval of about 140 days, with an interquartile range of roughly 85 to 220 days, was observed between lesion detection and blood sampling. Blood from cases was drawn at the visit where the lesion was first identified, while blood from controls was drawn once the infection was no longer detected. Five blinded duplicates per group were added as quality controls, so that roughly 60 samples were obtained: around 50 participants and roughly ten replicates. The parent cohort enrolled over 8,500 women aged 18 or older in Guanacaste, Costa Rica, in about 1992 to 1995 and followed the women for 7 to 8 years. Cases had a median age of 34 years and controls had a median age of 38, with no significant differences in baseline characteristics. Overall results and qualifications from the work: Because of the cross-sectional design, the study could not determine whether the associations came before infection or resulted from infection, and neither effector/memory subsets nor HPV-specific T cells were isolated. TCR repertoire richness was significantly higher in CIN3+ cases than in controls across sequencing depths, while evenness did not differ. Because the number of T cells per sample was unknown, the richness differences could reflect varying T-cell content rather than repertoire biology. Random forest classifiers that combined richness and V gene abundances separated cases from controls with an estimated AUC of 0.83. Lower TRBV6-7 relative abundance was observed in cases than in controls (0.11% versus 0.16%; Bonferroni P = 0.0008).

The CDR3 covers 15 residues, taking in both the cysteine and the phenylalanine. The 36 bases shown cover part of the CDR3, and their frame starts at base 1. CDR1 and CDR2 (DFQATT, SNEGSKA) derive from the germline V gene (reference sequence). Every participant had a single incident cervical HPV16 infection, and prevalent HPV16 infections were excluded. Cervical HPV DNA was detected by MY09/MY11 PCR and genotyped by dot-blot hybridization. Roughly 16 mL of heparinized blood were centrifuged, and the buffy coat was split into aliquots, frozen at -30 degrees C, and then kept at -80 degrees C. QIAGEN kits were used to extract genomic DNA from the buffy coat specimens. Using the immunoSEQ assay, multiplex PCR amplified TCR beta CDR3 regions from an average of roughly 1,100 ng of genomic DNA per sample. The assay corrected primer bias using a complete synthetic TCR repertoire to establish an amplification baseline. Amplicons were sequenced on the Illumina platform. As for the original processing: Sequences were error-corrected by clustering with frequency ratios and a modified nearest-neighbor algorithm and were then analyzed in the immunoSEQ Analyzer with IMGT gene definitions. At each rarefaction depth, TCR richness and evenness were averaged across 20 rarefaction repeats, and samples with fewer sequences than that depth were excluded. Relative abundances of V, D and J genes were compared between groups using Wilcoxon rank sum tests, with FDR correction applied. An intraclass correlation of just under 96% for TCR richness and an average of about 73% across 66 gene segments were obtained from the blinded duplicates. TCRdb provides this immuneACCESS table in a form limited to in-frame rearrangements. Some clones are lacking; in checked studies, under half of them reflect an unresolved V gene, and why the rest are absent is not known. V, J and clone size were drawn from that table, and D and trimming were deduced from the DNA. The record for this sample contains fewer than 35,000 clones. The leading ten clones occupy around 4% of the sample.

Material: blood buffy coat. The clonotype comes from a woman aged 18 to 75 with a cervical HPV16 infection that either progressed to CIN3+ or cleared (not recorded which). The chain links TRBV20-1 with TRBJ2-1; TRBD2 agrees with 7 junctional bases. Incomplete CDR3 DNA: TGCAGTGCTAGCGCGGGGGAGTTCTCCCACAATGAG. This encodes CSASAGEFSHNE. In full, the CDR3 reads CSASAGEFSHNEQFF.